This passage covers 21 T cell receptor beta chains from one sample sequenced in a study of T-cell reconstitution after alpha-beta-depleted transplantation in children. Preparation of the TCRbeta library used unique molecular identifiers. TCRdb passed the PCR reads through MiXCR, listing each CDR3 protein once. The table lists about 980,000 distinct CDR3 sequences, roughly 29% of them singletons. Sample: PBMCs, mostly from graft donor cells, taken 360 days after TCRalphabeta/CD19-depleted stem cell transplant. These receptors all come from a boy under two years old who had a stem cell transplant for SCID, so the T cells may come from the graft donor.

The chain uses TRBV12-3 or TRBV12-4 and TRBJ1-5; D may be TRBD1 (6 bases). V was cut by 4 bases and J by 4 bases, with 17 bases left in between. The CDR3 length is 16 residues. The CDR3: CASSWGGQGLNQPQHF. The CDR3 nucleotides read TGTGCCAGCAGTTGGGGGGGGCAGGGCTTAAATCAGCCCCAGCATTTT.

The chain has TRBV20-1 and TRBJ1-6, with 8 bases identical to TRBD1. Germline V CDR1 and CDR2: DFQATT, SNEGSKA (reference sequence). The CDR3 covers 14 residues. The trim removed 5 bases at V and 12 bases at J, leaving 12 bases unmatched. This CDR3 reads CSAGTGDRREPLHF. The DNA of the CDR3 is TGCAGTGCTGGAACTGGGGACAGGCGGGAACCCCTCCACTTT.

The chain employs TRBV5-1 and TRBJ2-3; tentatively, D is TRBD2 (5 bases). The V gene's germline CDR1 is SGHRS and CDR2 YFSETQ. The CDR3 contains 12 residues. V was shortened by 5 bases and J by 5 bases, with 9 bases between the two germline ends. Here the CDR3 reads CASRMEVDTQYF. CDR3 nucleotide sequence: TGCGCCAGCAGAATGGAGGTAGATACGCAGTATTTT.

A few counts support this clonotype. The rearrangement uses TRBV20-1 and TRBJ2-3; weak D call: TRBD2 (6 bases). Trimming took off 5 bases at V and 1 base at J, with 16 bases between the two ends. This CDR3 is built from 15 residues. Germline V gene data show CDR1 as DFQATT and CDR2 as SNEGSKA (reference sequence). For the CDR3, the DNA is TGCAGTGCTCGGTCCGGGACTTCCGGCACAGATACGCAGTATTTT. This encodes CSARSGTSGTDTQYF.

This clonotype showed up just a few times. The chain combines TRBV6-6 with TRBJ2-7; D gene ambiguous. V lost 3 bases and J lost 5, with 8 bases in between. This CDR3 comprises 12 residues. CDR1 is MNHNY, CDR2 SVGAGI, per germline (reference sequence). The CDR3 DNA reads as TGTGCCAGCAGTTATGGTGCAGACGAGCAGTACTTC. It is translated as CASSYGADEQYF.

Worth noting for this clonotype: One junction end disagrees with the germline gene, perhaps due to a read error. The CDR3 sequence: CSAAGQGSSEQYF. Written as DNA, the CDR3 is TGCAGCGCTGCCGGACAGGGGTCCTCCGAGCAGTACTTC. The chain recombines TRBV29-1 with TRBJ2-7, with 9 bases matching TRBD1. The CDR3 is made up of 13 amino acids. CDR1 SQVTM and CDR2 ANQGSEA come from the germline V gene.

Only a few counts were recorded for this clonotype. The chain combines TRBV21-1 with TRBJ1-1. TRBV21-1 is a recognized pseudogene. The CDR3 consists of 15 residues. Here the CDR3 reads CASSKVTAFYTEAFF. Here the CDR3 DNA reads TGTGCCAGCAGCAAAGTGACGGCCTTTTACACTGAAGCTTTCTTT.

The chain is built from TRBV20-1 and TRBJ2-7, with 9 positions matching TRBD1. The V gene end was trimmed by 0 bases and the J gene end by 5 bases; junction bases not matched to a gene: 11. CDR1 is DFQATT and CDR2 is SNEGSKA in the germline V gene (reference sequence). The CDR3 has 16 residues. The CDR3 reads CSARDLPGQGVNEQYF. Here the CDR3 DNA reads TGCAGTGCTAGAGATCTCCCGGGACAGGGAGTAAACGAGCAGTACTTC.

This clonotype has a handful of counts. This rearrangement joins TRBV20-1 to TRBJ2-7; the D gene is possibly TRBD2 (5 bases). This CDR3 has 12 residues. The ends were cut back, 3 bases at V and 3 bases at J, with 9 bases in the middle. Germline CDR1 and CDR2: DFQATT and SNEGSKA (reference sequence). CDR3 region: CSARTISYEQYF. The CDR3 region has the DNA TGCAGTGCTAGGACTATCAGCTACGAGCAGTACTTC.

This clonotype was picked up a small number of times. The genes are TRBV6-1 and TRBJ1-6, with 8 bases lining up with TRBD1. CDR1 and CDR2 (germline): MNHNS, SASEGT. The CDR3 is made up of 15 amino acids. V dropped 6 bases and J dropped 10; count of bases not matched to a gene: 11. The CDR3 nucleotides read TGTGCCAGCAGCCGCAGGGGGCGAAGGGAGTCACCCCTCCACTTT. It yields the protein CASSRRGRRESPLHF.

This clonotype was seen only a few times. The chain employs TRBV25-1 and TRBJ1-2; D is perhaps TRBD1 (6 bases). V lost 6 bases and J 0 bases, leaving 8 bases between the germline ends. Germline CDR1 MGHDK, CDR2 SYGVNS. The CDR3 has 13 amino acids. This CDR3 is CASSKGANYGYTF. The CDR3 nucleotides are TGTGCCAGCAGCAAGGGGGCTAACTATGGCTACACCTTC.

At least ten counts were recorded for this clonotype. The V gene is TRBV6-5, the J gene TRBJ2-1; 7 bases fit TRBD2. The CDR3 sequence is 14 residues long. In germline, CDR1 is MNHEY, CDR2 SVGAGI. Unmatched junction bases numbered 6, after V lost 2 bases and J lost 8 bases. The CDR3, as DNA: TGTGCCAGCAGTTACGGTAGCGGGTCGGATGAGCAGTTCTTC. Its protein product is CASSYGSGSDEQFF.

This clonotype was seen a handful of times. CDR3 residues: CASSLRNSYEQYF. The DNA of the CDR3 is TGTGCCAGCAGCTTACGCAACTCCTACGAGCAGTACTTC. J is TRBJ2-7 and V is TRBV7-2; unclear D gene. V was clipped by 2 bases and J by 0 bases, with 5 bases between them. Germline V lookup: CDR1 SGHTA, CDR2 FQGNSA. The CDR3 totals 13 residues.

This clonotype turned up a few times. V usage is TRBV20-1 and J usage is TRBJ1-4; 9 bases are a match to TRBD1. Trimming removed 1 base from V and 0 bases from J; junction bases left unmatched: 3. The CDR3 totals 16 residues. Germline loops: CDR1 DFQATT, CDR2 SNEGSKA (reference sequence). Here the CDR3 DNA reads TGCAGTGCTAGAGGACAGGGGGGATCAACTAATGAAAAACTGTTTTTT. It translates to CSARGQGGSTNEKLFF.

J is TRBJ2-3 and V is TRBV20-1; D gene ambiguous. Trimming removed 5 bases at V and 0 bases at J, with 12 bases between. The CDR3 contains 14 residues. CDR1 DFQATT and CDR2 SNEGSKA come from the germline V gene (reference sequence). CDR3: CSAPPTQSTDTQYF. CDR3 nucleotide sequence: TGCAGTGCTCCCCCCACTCAAAGCACAGATACGCAGTATTTT.

The chain combines TRBV12-3 or TRBV12-4 with TRBJ2-5; maybe TRBD2 (6 bases). V dropped 6 bases and J dropped 5 bases, with 13 bases sitting between them. This CDR3 comprises 13 residues. The CDR3, as DNA: TGTGCCAGCAGACGGGGGAGTGGGGAGACCCAGTACTTC. Its translation: CASRRGSGETQYF.

The chain carries TRBV28 and TRBJ1-2; unclear D gene. Trimming removed 5 bases at V and 7 bases at J, with 14 bases between. This CDR3 is built from 13 residues. Germline V CDR1 and CDR2: MDHEN, SYDVKM. The CDR3 coding sequence is TGTGCCAGCAGTACTGAGTGGAGTATTGGCTACACCTTC. It codes for CASSTEWSIGYTF.

This clonotype was detected only a few times. The rearrangement joins TRBV4-3 to TRBJ2-3; D unclear. The germline V gene has CDR1 LGHNA and CDR2 YSLEER. V dropped 1 base and J dropped 0 bases, with 20 bases sitting between them. CDR3 length: 19 residues. The CDR3 here is CASSQVIARLGLSTDTQYF. The CDR3 nucleotides read TGCGCCAGCAGCCAAGTGATTGCTAGGTTGGGTCTAAGCACAGATACGCAGTATTTT.

This chain joins TRBV20-1 and TRBJ2-7; tentative D call: TRBD1 (5 bases). CDR3 size: 12 residues. Germline assignment: CDR1 DFQATT and CDR2 SNEGSKA (reference sequence). Deletions cut 7 bases from V and 4 bases from J, with 14 bases between. The CDR3 here is CSVPFDSYEQYF. CDR3 nucleotides: TGCAGTGTCCCCTTTGACAGTTACGAGCAGTACTTC.

The J gene is TRBJ2-7, the V gene TRBV20-1; TRBD1 might be the D (5 bases). V was trimmed by 1 base and J by 0 bases, leaving 19 bases between them. CDR1 and CDR2 (germline): DFQATT, SNEGSKA (reference sequence). The CDR3 runs to 17 residues. The CDR3 DNA reads TGCAGTGCTAGAGCCACAGGCCGACAGCTAAGCTCCTACGAGCAGTACTTC. Translated: CSARATGRQLSSYEQYF.

The chain joins TRBV11-1 to TRBJ2-3, with D uncertain. Trimming removed 4 bases at V and 1 base at J, with 21 bases between. Per germline, CDR1 SGHAT and CDR2 FQDESV (reference sequence). This CDR3 is built from 18 residues. CDR3 bases: TGTGCCAGCAGCTCCCCCCAGGTGGGCTTTCGCGGCACAGATACGCAGTATTTT. Translating gives CASSSPQVGFRGTDTQYF. The full variable domain, completed using reference TRBV11-1 and TRBJ2-3, is EAEVAQSPRYKITEKSQAVAFWCDPISGHATLYWYRQILGQGPELLVQFQDESVVDDSQLPKDRFSAERLKGVDSTLKIQPAELGDSAMYLCASSSPQVGFRGTDTQYFGPGTRLTVL.